This T cell receptor (beta chain) derives from a study of beta chain features in type 1 diabetes. Study results and caveats: There was a moderate but significant shortening of TCRB CDR3s in all four CD4+ subsets of Type 1 diabetes patients.

Trimming stripped 4 bases from V and 4 bases from J, with 10 bases between. From germline, CDR1 is MNHNY and CDR2 SVGAGI (reference sequence). This CDR3 region has 13 residues. Every sorted population was more than 95% pure. The study reverse transcribed the entire isolated RNA, so it sequenced expressed TCRB transcripts. Sequencing was performed with immunoSEQ multiplex PCR; in TCRdb, only in-frame clones are kept and a portion is missing. The table has 310,000 or so clones, 9.3% seen once. This clone was observed a few times. Its target is not known. This receptor was taken from a man younger than 45 with type 1 diabetes. Sequenced material: central memory CD4+ T cells from blood. This chain joins TRBV6-6 and TRBJ1-2; possibly TRBD1 for D (5 bases). The CDR3 loop reads CASSSLDSYGYTF. As DNA, the CDR3 is TGTGCCAGCAGTTCCCTCGACAGCTATGGCTACACCTTC.